This TCR beta chain was sequenced in a study of identical twins. Points from the study as a whole: Zero-insertion results could be subject to partial confounding by invariant MAIT and iNKT cells. Within monozygotic twins, out-of-frame TCR alpha sharing was underestimated by the models. Low generation-probability sequences were in excess among twin-shared out-of-frame alpha sequences. Abundant beta clonotypes from cord blood bore fewer insertions; memory repertoires lacked this pattern.

In this sample, this clonotype turned up many times. Its antigen is currently unknown. The V end was cut by 0 bases, the J end by 1 base, with 13 bases between. In germline, CDR1 is MGHRA, CDR2 YSYEKL. CDR3 length equals 17 residues. TCRdb itself ran the 5' RACE reads through MiXCR, one entry per CDR3 protein. The sample carries around 490,000 distinct CDR3 sequences, about 16% recorded once. These data also featured in a second study, about yellow fever vaccine responses in identical twins.

Sequenced input: CD4+ T cells sorted from blood. This clonotype originated in a young woman in good health. The chain is built from TRBV4-1 and TRBJ2-4; maybe TRBD1 (5 bases). The CDR3 nucleotides read TGCGCCAGCAGCCAAGATTCCAGGGTTGGGGCCAAAAACATTCAGTACTTC. It codes for CASSQDSRVGAKNIQYF.